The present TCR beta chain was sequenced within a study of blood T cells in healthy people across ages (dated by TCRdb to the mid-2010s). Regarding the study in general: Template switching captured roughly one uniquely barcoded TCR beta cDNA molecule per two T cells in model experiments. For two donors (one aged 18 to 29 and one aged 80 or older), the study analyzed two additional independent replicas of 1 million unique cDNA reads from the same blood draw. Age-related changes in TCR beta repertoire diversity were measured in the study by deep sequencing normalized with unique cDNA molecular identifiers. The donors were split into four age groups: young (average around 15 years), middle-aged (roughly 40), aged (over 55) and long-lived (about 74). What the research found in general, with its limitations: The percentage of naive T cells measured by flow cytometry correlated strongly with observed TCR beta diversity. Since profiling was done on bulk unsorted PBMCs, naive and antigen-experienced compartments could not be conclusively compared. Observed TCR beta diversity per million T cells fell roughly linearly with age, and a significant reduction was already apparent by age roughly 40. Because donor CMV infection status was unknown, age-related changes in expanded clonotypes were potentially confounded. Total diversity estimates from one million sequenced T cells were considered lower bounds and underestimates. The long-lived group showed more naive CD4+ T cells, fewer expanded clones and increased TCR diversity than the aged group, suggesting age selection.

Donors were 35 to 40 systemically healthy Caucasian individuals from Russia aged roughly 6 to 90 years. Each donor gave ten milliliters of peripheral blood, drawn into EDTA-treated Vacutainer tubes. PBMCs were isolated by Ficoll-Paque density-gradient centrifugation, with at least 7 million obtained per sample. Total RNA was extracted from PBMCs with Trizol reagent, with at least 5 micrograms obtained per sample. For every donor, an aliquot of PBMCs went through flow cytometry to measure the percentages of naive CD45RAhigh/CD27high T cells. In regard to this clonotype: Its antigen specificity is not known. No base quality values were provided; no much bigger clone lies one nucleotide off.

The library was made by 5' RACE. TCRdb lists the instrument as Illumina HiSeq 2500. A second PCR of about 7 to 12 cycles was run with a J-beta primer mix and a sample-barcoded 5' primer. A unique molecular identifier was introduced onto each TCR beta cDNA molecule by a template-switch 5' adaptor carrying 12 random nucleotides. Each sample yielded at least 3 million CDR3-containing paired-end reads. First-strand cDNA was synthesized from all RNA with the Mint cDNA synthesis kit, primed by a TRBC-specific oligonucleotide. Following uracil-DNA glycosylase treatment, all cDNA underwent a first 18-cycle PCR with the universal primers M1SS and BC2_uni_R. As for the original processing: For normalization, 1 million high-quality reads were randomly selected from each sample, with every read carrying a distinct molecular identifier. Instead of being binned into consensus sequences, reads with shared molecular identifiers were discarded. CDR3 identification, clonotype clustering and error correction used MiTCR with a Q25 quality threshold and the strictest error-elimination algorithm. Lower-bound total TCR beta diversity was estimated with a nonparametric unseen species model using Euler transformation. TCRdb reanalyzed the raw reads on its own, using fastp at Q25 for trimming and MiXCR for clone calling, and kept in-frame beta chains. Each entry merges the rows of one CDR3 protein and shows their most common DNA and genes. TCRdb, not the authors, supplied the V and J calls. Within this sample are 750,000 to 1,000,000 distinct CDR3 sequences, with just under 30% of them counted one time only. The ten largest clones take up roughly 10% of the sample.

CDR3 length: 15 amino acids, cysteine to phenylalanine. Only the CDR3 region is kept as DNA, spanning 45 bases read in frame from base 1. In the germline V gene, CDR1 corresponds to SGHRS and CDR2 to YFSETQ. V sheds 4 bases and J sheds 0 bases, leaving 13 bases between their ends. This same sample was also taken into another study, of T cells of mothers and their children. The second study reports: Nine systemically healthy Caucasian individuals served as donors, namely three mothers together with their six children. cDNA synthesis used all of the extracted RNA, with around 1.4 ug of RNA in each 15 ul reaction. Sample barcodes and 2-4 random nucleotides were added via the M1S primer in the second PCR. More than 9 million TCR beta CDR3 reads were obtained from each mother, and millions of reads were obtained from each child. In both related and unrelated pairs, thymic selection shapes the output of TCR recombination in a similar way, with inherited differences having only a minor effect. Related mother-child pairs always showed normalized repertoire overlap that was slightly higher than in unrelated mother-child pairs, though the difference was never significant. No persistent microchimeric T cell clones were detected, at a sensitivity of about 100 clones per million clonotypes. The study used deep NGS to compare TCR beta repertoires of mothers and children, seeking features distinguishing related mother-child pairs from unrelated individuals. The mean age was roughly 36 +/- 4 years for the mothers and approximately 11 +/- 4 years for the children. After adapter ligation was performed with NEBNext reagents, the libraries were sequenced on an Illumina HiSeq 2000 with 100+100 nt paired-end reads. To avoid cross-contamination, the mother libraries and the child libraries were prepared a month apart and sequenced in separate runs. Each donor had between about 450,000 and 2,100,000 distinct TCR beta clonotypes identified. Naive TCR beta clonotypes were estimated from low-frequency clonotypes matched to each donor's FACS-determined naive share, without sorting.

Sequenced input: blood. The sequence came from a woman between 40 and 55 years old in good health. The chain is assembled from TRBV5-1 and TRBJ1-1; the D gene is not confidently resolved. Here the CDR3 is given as CASSSGEWMNTEAFF. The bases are TGCGCCAGCAGCAGCGGGGAGTGGATGAACACTGAAGCTTTCTTT. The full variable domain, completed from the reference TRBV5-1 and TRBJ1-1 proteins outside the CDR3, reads KAGVTQTPRYLIKTRGQQVTLSCSPISGHRSVSWYQQTPGQGLQFLFEYFSETQRNKGNFPGRFSGRQFSNSRSEMNVSTLELGDSALYLCASSSGEWMNTEAFFGQGTRLTVV.